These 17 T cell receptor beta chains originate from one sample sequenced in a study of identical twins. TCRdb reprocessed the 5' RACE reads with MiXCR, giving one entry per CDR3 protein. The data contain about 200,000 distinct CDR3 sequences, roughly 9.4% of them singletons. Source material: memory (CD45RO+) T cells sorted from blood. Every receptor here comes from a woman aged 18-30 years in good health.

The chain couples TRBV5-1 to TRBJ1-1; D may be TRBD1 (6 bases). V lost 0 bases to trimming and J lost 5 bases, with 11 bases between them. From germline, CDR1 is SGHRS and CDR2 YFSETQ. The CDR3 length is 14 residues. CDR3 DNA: TGCGCCAGCAGCTTGGCAGGGGATTATACTGAAGCTTTCTTT. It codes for CASSLAGDYTEAFF.

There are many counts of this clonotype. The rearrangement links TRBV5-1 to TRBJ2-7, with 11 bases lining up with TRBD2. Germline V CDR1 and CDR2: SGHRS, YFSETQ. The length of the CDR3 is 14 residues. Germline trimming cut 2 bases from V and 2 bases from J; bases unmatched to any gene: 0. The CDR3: CASSFSGGAYEQYF. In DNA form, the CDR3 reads TGCGCCAGCAGCTTTAGCGGGGGGGCCTACGAGCAGTACTTC.

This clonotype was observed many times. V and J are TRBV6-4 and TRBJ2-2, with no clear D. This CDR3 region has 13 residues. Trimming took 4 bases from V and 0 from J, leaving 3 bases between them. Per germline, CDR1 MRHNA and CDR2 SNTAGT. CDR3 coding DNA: TGTGCCAGCAGTGGGACGAACACCGGGGAGCTGTTTTTT. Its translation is CASSGTNTGELFF.

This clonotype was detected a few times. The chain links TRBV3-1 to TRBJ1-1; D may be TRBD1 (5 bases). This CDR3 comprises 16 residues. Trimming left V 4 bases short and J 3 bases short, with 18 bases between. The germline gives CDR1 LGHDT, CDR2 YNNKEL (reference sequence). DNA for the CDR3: TGTGCCAGCAGCCCGCGGACAACGGGGGTTTACACTGAAGCTTTCTTT. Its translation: CASSPRTTGVYTEAFF.

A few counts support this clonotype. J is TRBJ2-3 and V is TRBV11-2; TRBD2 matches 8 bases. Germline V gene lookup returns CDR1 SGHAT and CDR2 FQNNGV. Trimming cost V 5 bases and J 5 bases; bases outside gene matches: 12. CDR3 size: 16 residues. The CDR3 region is CASSGSGAGVEDTQYF. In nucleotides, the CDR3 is TGTGCCAGCAGCGGGAGCGGAGCGGGAGTGGAAGATACGCAGTATTTT.

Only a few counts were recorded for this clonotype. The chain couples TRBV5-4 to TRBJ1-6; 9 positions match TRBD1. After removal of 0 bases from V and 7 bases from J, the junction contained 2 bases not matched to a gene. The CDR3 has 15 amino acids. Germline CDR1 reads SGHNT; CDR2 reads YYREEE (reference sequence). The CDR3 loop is CASSLEDRGNSPLHF. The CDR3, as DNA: TGTGCCAGCAGCTTGGAGGACAGGGGAAATTCACCCCTCCACTTT.

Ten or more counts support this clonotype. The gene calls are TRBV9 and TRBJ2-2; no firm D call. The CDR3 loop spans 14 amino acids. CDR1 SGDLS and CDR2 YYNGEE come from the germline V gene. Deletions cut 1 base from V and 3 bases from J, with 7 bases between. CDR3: CASSVYADTGELFF. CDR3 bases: TGTGCCAGCAGCGTATATGCTGACACCGGGGAGCTGTTTTTT.

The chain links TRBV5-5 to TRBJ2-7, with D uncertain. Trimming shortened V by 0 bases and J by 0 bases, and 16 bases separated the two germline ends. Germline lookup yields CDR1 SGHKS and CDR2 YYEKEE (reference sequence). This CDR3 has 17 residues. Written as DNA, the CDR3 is TGTGCCAGCAGCTTGGTGACCCGAGAAGGGCGCTCCTACGAGCAGTACTTC. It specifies CASSLVTREGRSYEQYF.

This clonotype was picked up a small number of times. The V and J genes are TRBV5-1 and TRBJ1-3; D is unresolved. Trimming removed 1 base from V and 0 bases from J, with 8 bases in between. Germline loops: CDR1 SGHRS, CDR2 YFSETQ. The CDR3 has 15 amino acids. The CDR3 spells CASSLLSNSGNTIYF. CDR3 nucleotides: TGCGCCAGCAGCTTGTTGAGCAACTCTGGAAACACCATATATTTT.

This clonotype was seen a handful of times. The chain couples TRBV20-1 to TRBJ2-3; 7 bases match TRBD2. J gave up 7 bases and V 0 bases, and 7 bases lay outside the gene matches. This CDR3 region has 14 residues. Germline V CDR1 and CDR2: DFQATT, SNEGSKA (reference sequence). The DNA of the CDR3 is TGCAGTGCTAGAGAGGGACTAACGCGTAATACGCAGTATTTT. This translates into CSAREGLTRNTQYF.

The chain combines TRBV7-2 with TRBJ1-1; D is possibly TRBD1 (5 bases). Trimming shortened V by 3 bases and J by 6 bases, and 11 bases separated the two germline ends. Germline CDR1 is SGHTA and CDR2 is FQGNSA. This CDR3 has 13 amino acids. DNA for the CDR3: TGTGCCAGCAGCTTTAGACAGCTGCCTGAAGCTTTCTTT. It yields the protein CASSFRQLPEAFF.

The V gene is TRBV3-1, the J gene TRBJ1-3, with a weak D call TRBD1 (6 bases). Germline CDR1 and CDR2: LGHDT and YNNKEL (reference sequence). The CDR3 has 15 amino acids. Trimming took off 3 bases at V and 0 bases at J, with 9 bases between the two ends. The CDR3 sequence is CASSQGGGSGNTIYF. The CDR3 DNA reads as TGTGCCAGCAGCCAGGGAGGGGGCTCTGGAAACACCATATATTTT.

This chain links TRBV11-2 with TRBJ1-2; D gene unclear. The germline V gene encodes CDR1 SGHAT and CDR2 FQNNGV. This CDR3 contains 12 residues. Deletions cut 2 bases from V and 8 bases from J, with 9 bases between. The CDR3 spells CASSLRRSGYTF. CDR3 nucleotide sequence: TGTGCCAGCAGCTTAAGAAGGAGCGGCTACACCTTC.

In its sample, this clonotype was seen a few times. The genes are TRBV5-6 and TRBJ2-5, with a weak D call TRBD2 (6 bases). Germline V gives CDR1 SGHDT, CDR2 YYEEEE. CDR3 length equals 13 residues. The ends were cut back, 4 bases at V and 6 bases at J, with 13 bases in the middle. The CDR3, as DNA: TGTGCCAGCAGCATGGGGGGAGTTCAGACCCAGTACTTC. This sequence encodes CASSMGGVQTQYF.

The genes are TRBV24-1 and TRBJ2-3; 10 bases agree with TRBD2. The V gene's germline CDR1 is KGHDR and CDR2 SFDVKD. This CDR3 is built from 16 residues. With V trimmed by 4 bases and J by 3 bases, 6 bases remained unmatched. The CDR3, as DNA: TGTGCCACCAGTGAGGGTAGCGGGGGGACGACAGATACGCAGTATTTT. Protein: CATSEGSGGTTDTQYF.

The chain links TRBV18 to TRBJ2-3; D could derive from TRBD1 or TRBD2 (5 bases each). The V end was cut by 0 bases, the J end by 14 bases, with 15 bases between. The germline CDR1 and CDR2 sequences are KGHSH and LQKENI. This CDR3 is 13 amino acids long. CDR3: CASSPPTGATVYF. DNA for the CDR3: TGTGCCAGCTCACCACCGACCGGGGCAACGGTGTATTTT.

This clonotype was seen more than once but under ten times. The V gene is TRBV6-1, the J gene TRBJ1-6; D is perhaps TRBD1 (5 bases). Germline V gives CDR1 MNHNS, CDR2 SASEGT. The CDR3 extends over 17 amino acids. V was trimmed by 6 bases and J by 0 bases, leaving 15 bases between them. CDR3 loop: CASRRGTVSSYNSPLHF. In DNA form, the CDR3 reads TGTGCCAGCAGGCGCGGGACGGTGAGCTCCTATAATTCACCCCTCCACTTT.